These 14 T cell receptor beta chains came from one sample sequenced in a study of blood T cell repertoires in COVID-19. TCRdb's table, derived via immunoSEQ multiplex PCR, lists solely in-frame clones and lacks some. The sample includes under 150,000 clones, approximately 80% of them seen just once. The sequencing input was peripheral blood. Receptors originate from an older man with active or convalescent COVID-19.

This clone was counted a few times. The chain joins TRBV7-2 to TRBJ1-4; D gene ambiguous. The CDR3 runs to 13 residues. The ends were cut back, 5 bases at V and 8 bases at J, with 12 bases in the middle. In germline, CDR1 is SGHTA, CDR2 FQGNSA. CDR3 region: CASSTRFGEKLFF. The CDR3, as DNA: TGTGCCAGCAGCACAAGGTTCGGGGAAAAACTGTTTTTT.

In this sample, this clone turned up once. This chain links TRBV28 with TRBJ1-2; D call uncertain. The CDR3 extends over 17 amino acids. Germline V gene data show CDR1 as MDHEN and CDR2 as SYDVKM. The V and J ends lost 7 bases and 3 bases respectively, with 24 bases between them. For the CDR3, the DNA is TGTGCCAGCACCCCCCCGTCGGCGGTCGAAAAGGACTATGGCTACACCTTC. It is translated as CASTPPSAVEKDYGYTF.

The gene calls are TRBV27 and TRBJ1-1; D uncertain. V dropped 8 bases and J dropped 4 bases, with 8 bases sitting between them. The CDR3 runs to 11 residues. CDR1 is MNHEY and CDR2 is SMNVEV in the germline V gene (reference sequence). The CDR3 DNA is TGTGCCAGCCGGGTTGGCACTGAAGCTTTCTTT. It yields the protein CASRVGTEAFF.

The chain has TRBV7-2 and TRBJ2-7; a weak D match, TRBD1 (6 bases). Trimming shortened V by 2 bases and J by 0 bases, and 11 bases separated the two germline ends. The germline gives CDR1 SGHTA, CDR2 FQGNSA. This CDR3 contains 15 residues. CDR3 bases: TGTGCCAGCAGCTTACAACAGGGTTACTCCTACGAGCAGTACTTC. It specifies CASSLQQGYSYEQYF.

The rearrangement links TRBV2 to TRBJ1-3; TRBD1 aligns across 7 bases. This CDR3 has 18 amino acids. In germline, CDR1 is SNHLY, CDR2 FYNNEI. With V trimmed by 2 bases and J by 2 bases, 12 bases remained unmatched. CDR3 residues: CASSEFLVTGETGNTIYF. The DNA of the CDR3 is TGTGCCAGCAGTGAATTTCTCGTTACAGGGGAGACTGGAAACACCATATATTTT. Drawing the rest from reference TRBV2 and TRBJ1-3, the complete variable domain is EPEVTQTPSHQVTQMGQEVILRCVPISNHLYFYWYRQILGQKVEFLVSFYNNEISEKSEIFDDQFSVERPDGSNFTLKIRSTKLEDSAMYFCASSEFLVTGETGNTIYFGEGSWLTVV.

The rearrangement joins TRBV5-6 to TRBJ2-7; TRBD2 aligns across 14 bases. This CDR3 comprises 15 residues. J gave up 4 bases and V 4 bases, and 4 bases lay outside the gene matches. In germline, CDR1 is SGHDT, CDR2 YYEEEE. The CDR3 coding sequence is TGTGCCAGCAGCCGCGGGACTAGCGGGAGTTACGAGCAGTACTTC. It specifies CASSRGTSGSYEQYF. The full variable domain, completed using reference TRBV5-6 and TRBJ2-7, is DAGVTQSPTHLIKTRGQQVTLRCSPKSGHDTVSWYQQALGQGPQFIFQYYEEEERQRGNFPDRFSGHQFPNYSSELNVNALLLGDSALYLCASSRGTSGSYEQYFGPGTRLTVT.

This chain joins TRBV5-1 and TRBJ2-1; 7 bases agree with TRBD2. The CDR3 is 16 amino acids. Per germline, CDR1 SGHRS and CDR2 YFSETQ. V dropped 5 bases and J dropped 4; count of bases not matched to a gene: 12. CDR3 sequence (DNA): TGCGCCAGCAGTTACCAGGGCGGGAGCACTTACAATGAGCAGTTCTTC. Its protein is CASSYQGGSTYNEQFF.

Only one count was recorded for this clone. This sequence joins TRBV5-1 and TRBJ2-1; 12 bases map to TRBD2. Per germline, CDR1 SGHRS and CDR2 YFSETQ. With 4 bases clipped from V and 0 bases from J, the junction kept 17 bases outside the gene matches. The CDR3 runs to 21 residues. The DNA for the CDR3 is TGCGCCAGCAGCCTGGTTACCGGGACTAGCGGGCTCCCGAGCTCCTACAATGAGCAGTTCTTC. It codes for CASSLVTGTSGLPSSYNEQFF.

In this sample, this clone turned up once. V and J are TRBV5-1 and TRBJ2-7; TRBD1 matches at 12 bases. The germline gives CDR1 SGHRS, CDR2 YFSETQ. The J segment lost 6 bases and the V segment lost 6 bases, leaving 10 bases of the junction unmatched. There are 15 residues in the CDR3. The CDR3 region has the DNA TGCGCCAGCACCAGGTCGGGACAGGGGGCGTCCGAGCAGTACTTC. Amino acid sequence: CASTRSGQGASEQYF.

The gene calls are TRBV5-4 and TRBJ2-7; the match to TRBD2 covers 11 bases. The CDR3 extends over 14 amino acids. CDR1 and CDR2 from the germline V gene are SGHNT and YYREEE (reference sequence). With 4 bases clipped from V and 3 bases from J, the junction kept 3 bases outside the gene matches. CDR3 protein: CASSPGLADYEQYF. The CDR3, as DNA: TGTGCCAGCAGCCCGGGACTAGCGGACTACGAGCAGTACTTC.

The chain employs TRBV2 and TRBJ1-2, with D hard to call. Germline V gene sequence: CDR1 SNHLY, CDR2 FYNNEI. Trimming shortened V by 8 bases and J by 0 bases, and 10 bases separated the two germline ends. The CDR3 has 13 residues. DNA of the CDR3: TGTGCCAGCCTTCGGGGAACTAACTATGGCTACACCTTC. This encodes CASLRGTNYGYTF.

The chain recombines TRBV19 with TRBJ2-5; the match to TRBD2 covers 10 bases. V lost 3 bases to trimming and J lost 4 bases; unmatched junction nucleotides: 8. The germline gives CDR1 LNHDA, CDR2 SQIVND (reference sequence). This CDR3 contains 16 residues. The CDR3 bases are TGTGCCAGTAGTATCAGTACCACTAGCGGGACAGAGACCCAGTACTTC. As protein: CASSISTTSGTETQYF.

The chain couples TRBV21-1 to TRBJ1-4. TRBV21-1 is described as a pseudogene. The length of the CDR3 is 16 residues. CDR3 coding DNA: TGTGCCAGCAGCAAAGCGCTTGGGGGGGTCAATGAAAAACTGTTTTTT. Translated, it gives CASSKALGGVNEKLFF.

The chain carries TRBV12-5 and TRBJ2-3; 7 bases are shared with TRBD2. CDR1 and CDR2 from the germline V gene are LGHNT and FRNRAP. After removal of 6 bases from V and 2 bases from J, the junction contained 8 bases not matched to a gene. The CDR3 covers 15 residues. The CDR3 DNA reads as TGTGCTAGTGGGGCCCAGCGGGGATACACAGATACGCAGTATTTT. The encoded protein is CASGAQRGYTDTQYF.